These 5 T cell receptor beta chains originate from one sample sequenced in a study of cytomegalovirus exposure and HLA in healthy donors. TCRdb keeps only in-frame clones here, not all; method: immunoSEQ multiplex PCR. The table records 100,000 to 120,000 clones, around 87% of them present only once. The sample consisted of PBMCs. The receptors here all came from a woman between 25 and 40 years old in good health and CMV-seropositive.

The chain couples TRBV5-4 to TRBJ2-7; D not certain. Germline V CDR1 and CDR2: SGHNT, YYREEE (reference sequence). Trimming shortened V by 0 bases and J by 5 bases, and 9 bases separated the two germline ends. CDR3 length: 13 amino acids. CDR3 bases: TGTGCCAGCAGCTTGGGGGCCTGGGACGAGCAGTACTTC. Translation: CASSLGAWDEQYF.

This sequence joins TRBV13 and TRBJ2-1; 9 bases align to TRBD2. Germline loops: CDR1 PRHDT, CDR2 FYEKMQ (reference sequence). The V segment lost 5 bases and the J segment 7 bases; nucleotides outside the gene matches: 15. CDR3 length equals 17 residues. The CDR3 protein is CASSLPGAGGPGNEQFF. DNA for the CDR3: TGTGCCAGCAGCCTACCCGGGGCGGGGGGGCCGGGAAATGAGCAGTTCTTC.

The genes are TRBV9 and TRBJ2-3; D remains unclear. CDR3 length equals 15 residues. Between the trimmed V and J ends, which lost 0 bases and 0 bases, there was a span of 8 bases. From germline, CDR1 is SGDLS and CDR2 YYNGEE. CDR3 amino acids: CASSVVGGSTDTQYF. CDR3 DNA sequence: TGTGCCAGCAGCGTAGTCGGCGGAAGCACAGATACGCAGTATTTT.

V is TRBV21-1 and J is TRBJ1-1; TRBD1, as called in the table, went unchecked against the DNA. TRBV21-1 is deemed a pseudogene. CDR3 length: 14 amino acids. The CDR3 region is CASSAGVLNTEAFF. CDR3 in DNA: TGTGCCAGCAGTGCAGGGGTCTTGAACACTGAAGCTTTCTTT.

The CDR3 loop reads CASSLGGLFQRGNYNEQFF. The CDR3 DNA reads as TGCGCCAGCAGCTTGGGCGGACTGTTCCAGCGGGGCAACTACAATGAGCAGTTCTTC. The gene calls are TRBV5-1 and TRBJ2-1, with 7 bases aligning to TRBD2. V dropped 0 bases and J dropped 3; count of bases not matched to a gene: 15. The germline CDR1 and CDR2 sequences are SGHRS and YFSETQ. The CDR3 contains 19 residues. The full variable domain, its missing parts supplied by reference TRBV5-1 and TRBJ2-1, is KAGVTQTPRYLIKTRGQQVTLSCSPISGHRSVSWYQQTPGQGLQFLFEYFSETQRNKGNFPGRFSGRQFSNSRSEMNVSTLELGDSALYLCASSLGGLFQRGNYNEQFFGPGTRLTVL.